The rows below give T cell receptor beta chains drawn from one sample of a study of OX40 agonist ivuxolimab in advanced cancers. Clones were read by immunoSEQ multiplex PCR, and TCRdb kept only the in-frame ones, dropping some. The sample lists some 70,000 clones, approximately 89% occurring once. Source: CD4+ or CD8+ T cells sorted from blood, taken in a trial of the OX40 agonist ivuxolimab. The receptors shown here come from an adult with an advanced solid tumor such as melanoma, head and neck, liver or kidney cancer. The CDR3 runs from the conserved cysteine through the conserved F or W. D genes are given only for firm matches. Clone size is given for some rows only: seen once, a few or many times, or a class if the clone is expanded.

j_gene,v_gene,d_gene,abundance,CDR3aa,CDR3nt
TRBJ2-1,TRBV5-8,NA,NA,CASSLGDSSYNEQFF,TGTGCCAGCAGCTTGGGAGACTCGTCCTACAATGAGCAGTTCTTC
TRBJ2-7,TRBV10-1,NA,NA,CASSPGLNYEQYF,TGCGCCAGCAGCCCGGGACTGAACTACGAGCAGTACTTC
TRBJ2-7,TRBV5-1,TRBD1,NA,CASSFHRDRDSYEQYF,TGCGCCAGCAGCTTCCACCGGGACAGGGATTCCTACGAGCAGTACTTC
TRBJ2-7,TRBV20-1,NA,NA,CSARGPKEQYF,TGCAGTGCTAGAGGGCCGAAGGAGCAGTACTTC
TRBJ2-3,TRBV11-2,NA,NA,CASSLERQAKNTDTQYF,TGTGCCAGCAGCTTAGAGAGGCAGGCAAAAAACACAGATACGCAGTATTTT
TRBJ1-5,TRBV5-5,NA,NA,CASSPTTVNQPQHF,TGTGCCAGCAGCCCGACGACAGTGAATCAGCCCCAGCATTTT
TRBJ1-3,TRBV4-2,NA,NA,CASSQDRVAGNTIYF,TGTGCCAGCAGCCAAGACAGGGTGGCTGGAAACACCATATATTTT
TRBJ2-3,TRBV6-5,NA,NA,CASSWTVSTDTQYF,TGTGCCAGCAGTTGGACAGTTAGCACAGATACGCAGTATTTT
TRBJ2-5,TRBV15,NA,NA,CATSREGKTQYF,TGTGCCACCAGCAGAGAAGGAAAGACCCAGTACTTC
TRBJ2-3,TRBV11-3,NA,NA,CASSQGSTDTQYF,TGTGCCAGCAGTCAGGGGTCCACAGATACGCAGTATTTT
TRBJ1-5,TRBV19,NA,few,CASSIIPGANQPQHF,TGTGCCAGTAGTATTATACCAGGGGCCAATCAGCCCCAGCATTTT
TRBJ1-4,TRBV6-1,NA,NA,CASSEYWQGSNEKLFF,TGTGCCAGCAGTGAATATTGGCAGGGGTCTAATGAAAAACTGTTTTTT
TRBJ1-2,TRBV2,NA,NA,CASMLQGGYTF,TGTGCCAGCATGTTACAGGGAGGCTACACCTTC
TRBJ1-5,TRBV10-3,NA,NA,CAISDGGNSNQPQHF,TGTGCCATCAGTGACGGGGGGAATAGCAATCAGCCCCAGCATTTT
TRBJ2-7,TRBV1,NA,once,CTSSQDRADSYEQYF,TGCACCAGCAGCCAAGATAGGGCCGACTCCTACGAGCAGTACTTC
TRBJ1-2,TRBV5-1,NA,NA,CASSADSRGYTF,TGCGCCAGCAGCGCGGACAGCCGGGGCTACACCTTC
TRBJ1-2,TRBV27,TRBD1,NA,CASSPEDRGPPYGYTF,TGTGCCAGCAGTCCCGAGGACAGGGGGCCCCCCTATGGCTACACCTTC
TRBJ1-1,TRBV19,NA,NA,CASSIGSENTEAFF,TGTGCCAGTAGTATCGGGTCCGAGAACACTGAAGCTTTCTTT
TRBJ2-1,TRBV5-1,NA,NA,CASSLAVTVVYNEQFF,TGCGCCAGCAGCTTGGCGGTAACGGTGGTCTACAATGAGCAGTTCTTC
TRBJ1-2,TRBV28,NA,NA,CASSPSTYGYTF,TGTGCCAGCAGTCCCTCAACATATGGCTACACCTTC
TRBJ2-5,TRBV5-5,NA,NA,CASSLGGPLETQYF,TGTGCCAGCAGCTTGGGGGGCCCACTGGAGACCCAGTACTTC
TRBJ2-1,TRBV7-8,TRBD1,NA,CASSRRQGDVYNEQFF,TGTGCCAGCAGCCGAAGGCAGGGGGATGTGTACAATGAGCAGTTCTTC
TRBJ1-5,TRBV19,NA,few,CASRGPGEPQHF,TGTGCCAGTAGGGGCCCCGGGGAGCCCCAGCATTTT
TRBJ2-7,TRBV19,NA,few,CASSIEQGRDEQYF,TGTGCCAGTAGTATAGAACAGGGTCGGGACGAGCAGTACTTC
TRBJ2-6,TRBV11-2,NA,NA,CASSLNRLSGANVLTF,TGTGCCAGCAGCTTAAATCGGCTGAGCGGGGCCAACGTCCTGACTTTC
TRBJ2-4,TRBV4-1,NA,NA,CASSQVSLAKNIQYF,TGCGCCAGCAGCCAAGTCAGTCTAGCCAAAAACATTCAGTACTTC
TRBJ1-2,TRBV6-1,NA,once,CASSRDASNYGYTF,TGTGCCAGCAGCCGGGACGCATCTAACTATGGCTACACCTTC
TRBJ1-4,TRBV7-9,TRBD1,once,CASSSRDSSNEKLFF,TGTGCCAGCAGCAGCCGGGACAGCTCTAATGAAAAACTGTTTTTT
TRBJ2-5,TRBV10-2,NA,few,CASSDVGGNRKTQYF,TGCGCCAGCAGTGATGTTGGGGGAAATCGCAAGACCCAGTACTTC
TRBJ1-2,TRBV2,TRBD1,NA,CASTPDRGPSIYGYTF,TGTGCCAGCACCCCGGACAGGGGGCCCTCTATCTATGGCTACACCTTC
TRBJ1-1,TRBV6-1,NA,NA,CASSKPGQKNTEAFF,TGTGCCAGCAGCAAACCGGGACAAAAGAACACTGAAGCTTTCTTT
TRBJ2-5,TRBV11-1,TRBD2,NA,CASSSLWTSGGETQYF,TGTGCCAGCAGCTCTCTCTGGACTAGCGGGGGAGAGACCCAGTACTTC
TRBJ2-2,TRBV5-1,TRBD1,NA,CASSSRQGGTGELFF,TGCGCCAGCAGCTCCCGACAGGGTGGGACCGGGGAGCTGTTTTTT
TRBJ2-1,TRBV5-1,TRBD2,NA,CASTVAGGRFGEQFF,TGCGCCAGCACGGTAGCGGGGGGGCGATTCGGTGAGCAGTTCTTC
TRBJ1-2,TRBV29-1,TRBD1,once,CSATGTGHGNYGYTF,TGCAGCGCCACCGGGACAGGGCATGGAAACTATGGCTACACCTTC
TRBJ2-1,TRBV4-1,NA,NA,CASSHTGLGGQFF,TGCGCCAGCAGCCATACAGGGTTGGGGGGGCAGTTCTTC
TRBJ1-6,TRBV2,TRBD1,NA,CASSKGQPNSPLHF,TGTGCCAGCAGTAAGGGACAGCCCAATTCACCCCTCCACTTT
TRBJ2-7,TRBV9,TRBD2,NA,CASSAGLAGVSEQYF,TGTGCCAGCAGCGCGGGACTAGCGGGGGTTAGCGAGCAGTACTTC
TRBJ1-1,TRBV5-1,NA,NA,CASSLSFANTEAFF,TGCGCCAGCAGCTTATCTTTTGCGAACACTGAAGCTTTCTTT
TRBJ1-1,TRBV12-5,NA,few,CASGLPRKNTEAFF,TGTGCTAGTGGTTTGCCCAGGAAGAACACTGAAGCTTTCTTT
TRBJ1-1,TRBV15,NA,NA,CATSRDTGSTEAFF,TGTGCCACCAGCAGAGATACAGGTAGCACTGAAGCTTTCTTT
TRBJ2-1,TRBV19,NA,NA,CASSPSTLSSYNEQFF,TGTGCCAGTAGCCCCTCGACCTTGAGCTCCTACAATGAGCAGTTCTTC
TRBJ1-3,TRBV28,NA,NA,CASSLSGAITGHF,TGTGCCAGCAGTTTATCAGGGGCAATAACCGGACATTTT
TRBJ2-3,TRBV11-3,TRBD2,NA,CASSLRRGGSDTQYF,TGTGCCAGCAGCTTACGCCGGGGGGGGTCCGATACGCAGTATTTT
TRBJ2-5,TRBV7-8,NA,NA,CASSLGQQETQYF,TGTGCCAGCAGCTTAGGTCAGCAAGAGACCCAGTACTTC
TRBJ2-5,TRBV2,NA,once,CASSADGGTQYF,TGTGCCAGCAGTGCCGACGGGGGGACCCAGTACTTC
TRBJ1-2,TRBV4-1,TRBD1,NA,CASSQEPGQGIGF,TGCGCCAGCAGCCAAGAACCGGGACAGGGGATCGGGTTC
TRBJ1-6,TRBV5-1,NA,NA,CASSPALGDNSPLHF,TGCGCCAGCAGCCCCGCACTAGGGGACAATTCACCCCTCCACTTT